This T cell receptor (beta chain) came from a study of blood T cells in healthy people across ages. Study summary: Roughly one uniquely barcoded beta molecule per two T cells was captured. Study-wide findings and caveats: Shifts in expanded clonotypes may have been confounded by donor CMV status, which was unknown.

The CDR3 spans 14 residues. V gave up 0 bases and J gave up 7 bases, with 7 bases separating them. Germline CDR1 LGHNA, CDR2 YSLEER. Healthy individuals of Caucasian origin from Russia, aged about 6 to 100, served as donors. For the second PCR, which ran for about 6 to 11 cycles, a sample-barcoded 5' primer and a J-beta primer mix were used. MiXCR was run by TCRdb on the 5' RACE reads, yielding one entry per CDR3 protein. Found here are 800,000 to 1,000,000 distinct CDR3 sequences, around 48% of them singletons; the top ten hold roughly an eighth. To note about this clonotype: Its antigen is still unknown.

The TCR was taken from a man between 25 and 39 years old in good health. The chain carries TRBV4-3 and TRBJ1-6; D is unclear. Sequenced sample: blood. The CDR3 region is CASSQELRNSPLHF. The CDR3, as DNA: TGCGCCAGCAGCCAAGAACTGAGAAATTCACCCCTCCACTTT.